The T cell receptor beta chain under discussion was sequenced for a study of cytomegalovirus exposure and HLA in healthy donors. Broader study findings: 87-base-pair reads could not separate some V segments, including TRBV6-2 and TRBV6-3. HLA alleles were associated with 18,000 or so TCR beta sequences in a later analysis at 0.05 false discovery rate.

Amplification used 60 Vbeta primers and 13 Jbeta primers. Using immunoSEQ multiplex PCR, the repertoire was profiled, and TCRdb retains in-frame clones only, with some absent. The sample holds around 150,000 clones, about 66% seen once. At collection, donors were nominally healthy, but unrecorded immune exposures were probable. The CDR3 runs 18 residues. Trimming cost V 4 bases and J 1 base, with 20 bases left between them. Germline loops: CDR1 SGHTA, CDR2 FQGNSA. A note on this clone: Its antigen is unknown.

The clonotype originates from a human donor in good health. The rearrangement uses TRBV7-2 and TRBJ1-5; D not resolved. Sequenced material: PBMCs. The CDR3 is CASSSYRGGMGSNQPQHF. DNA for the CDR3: TGTGCCAGCAGCTCGTACCGGGGTGGAATGGGAAGCAATCAGCCCCAGCATTTT. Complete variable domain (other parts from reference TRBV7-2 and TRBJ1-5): GAGVSQSPSNKVTEKGKDVELRCDPISGHTALYWYRQSLGQGLEFLIYFQGNSAPDKSGLPSDRFSAERTGGSVSTLTIQRTQQEDSAVYLCASSSYRGGMGSNQPQHFGDGTRLSIL.